This T cell receptor (beta chain) stems from a study of regulatory T cells in long-lasting Graves disease. Points from the study as a whole: Persistent Graves' patients showed less TCR diversity than newly diagnosed patients showed. More public clonotypes were shared by persistent patients (about 3,000) than by new patients (approximately 1,000).

This CDR3 is built from 14 residues. V was trimmed by 4 bases and J by 5 bases, leaving 14 bases between them. Per the germline V gene, CDR1 is PRHDT and CDR2 is FYEKMQ (reference sequence). To make TCR beta libraries, researchers used iRepertoire HTBI primers and Arm-PCR of CDR3 regions. MiXCR was run by TCRdb on the multiplex PCR reads, yielding one entry per CDR3 protein. The top ten hold 14% of the sample, which has 430,000 or so distinct CDR3 sequences, 21% seen once. Time point of the sample: persistent/refractory GD, antithyroid drugs over 5 years with positive TRAb. Generation of the TCR library employed RNA extracted from PBMCs. Patients hailed from an endocrinology department in Xi'an, China. Peripheral blood, at nine milliliters, went into EDTA tubes. This clonotype has at least ten counts. The target antigen is unknown.

V usage is TRBV13 and J usage is TRBJ1-1, with D possibly matching TRBD1 (5 bases). This receptor was obtained from a female donor with Graves disease. Sequencing used peripheral blood mononuclear cells (PBMCs), obtained when the disease was refractory, from a patient treated with antithyroid drugs. The CDR3 is CASSSPQGRTEAFF. CDR3 bases: TGTGCCAGCAGCTCACCTCAGGGACGTACTGAAGCTTTCTTT. Drawing the rest from reference TRBV13 and TRBJ1-1, the complete variable domain is AAGVIQSPRHLIKEKRETATLKCYPIPRHDTVYWYQQGPGQDPQFLISFYEKMQSDKGSIPDRFSAQQFSDYHSELNMSSLELGDSALYFCASSSPQGRTEAFFGQGTRLTVV.